The rows below give T cell receptor beta chains drawn from one sample of a study of T cells of healthy individuals. Using its own MiXCR run on the 5' RACE reads, TCRdb lists one record per CDR3 protein. Of around 100,000 distinct CDR3 sequences in the sample, approximately 18% are singletons; the top ten hold 6.2%. The receptor source for this set is a human donor in good health. Each CDR3 is given with its conserved first and last residue. Fields, in order: J gene, V gene, D gene, clone size, CDR3 DNA, CDR3 protein. D genes are given only for firm matches. Clone size is stated in some rows and not others, as once, few, many or a class when expanded.

J gene: TRBJ2-7; V gene: TRBV28; D gene: -; clone size: -; CDR3 DNA: TGTGCCAGCAGTTTATCGGGCAGGAGGGCCGTCGAGCAGTACTTC; CDR3 protein: CASSLSGRRAVEQYF
J gene: TRBJ2-5; V gene: TRBV29-1; D gene: -; clone size: -; CDR3 DNA: TGCAGCGGAGCTAGGGGACCTCGGGAGACCCAGTACTTC; CDR3 protein: CSGARGPRETQYF
J gene: TRBJ2-7; V gene: TRBV29-1; D gene: -; clone size: many; CDR3 DNA: TGCAGCGTTGGAACGAGATACGAGCAGTACTTC; CDR3 protein: CSVGTRYEQYF
J gene: TRBJ2-7; V gene: TRBV5-1; D gene: -; clone size: many; CDR3 DNA: TGCGCCAGCAGAGCAGCCGACGACTACGAGCAGTACTTC; CDR3 protein: CASRAADDYEQYF
J gene: TRBJ1-1; V gene: TRBV6-5; D gene: -; clone size: -; CDR3 DNA: TGTGCCAGCAGTTACCCCGGACAGCCGAACACTGAAGCTTTCTTT; CDR3 protein: CASSYPGQPNTEAFF
J gene: TRBJ1-2; V gene: TRBV7-8; D gene: -; clone size: many; CDR3 DNA: TGTGCCAGCAGCTTAGCTGACTATGGCTACACCTTC; CDR3 protein: CASSLADYGYTF
J gene: TRBJ2-7; V gene: TRBV12-3/TRBV12-4; D gene: -; clone size: many; CDR3 DNA: TGTGCCAGCAGTTTAGCTGGAAACTACGAGCAGTACTTC; CDR3 protein: CASSLAGNYEQYF
J gene: TRBJ1-1; V gene: TRBV7-8; D gene: -; clone size: -; CDR3 DNA: TGTGCCAGCAGCTTCAGGGGTCGAGACACTGAAGCTTTCTTT; CDR3 protein: CASSFRGRDTEAFF
J gene: TRBJ1-1; V gene: TRBV29-1; D gene: -; clone size: many; CDR3 DNA: TGCAGCGTTTACCGGACCGGGTCTGAAGCTTTCTTT; CDR3 protein: CSVYRTGSEAFF
J gene: TRBJ1-2; V gene: TRBV29-1; D gene: -; clone size: many; CDR3 DNA: TGCAGCGTTGAAGAGGCAGGTGGTGGTTACACCTTC; CDR3 protein: CSVEEAGGGYTF
J gene: TRBJ2-7; V gene: TRBV4-1; D gene: TRBD1; clone size: few; CDR3 DNA: TGCGCCAGCAGCCAAGCCCACAGGGGTGTCTCCTACGAGCAGTACTTC; CDR3 protein: CASSQAHRGVSYEQYF
J gene: TRBJ1-4; V gene: TRBV28; D gene: TRBD1; clone size: -; CDR3 DNA: TGTGCCAGCAGCCCGACAGGGGGCAGCGAAAAACTGTTTTTT; CDR3 protein: CASSPTGGSEKLFF
J gene: TRBJ2-5; V gene: TRBV20-1; D gene: TRBD2; clone size: -; CDR3 DNA: TGCAGTGCTAGCCCCGGGACTAGCGGGACCTTAGGTGAACAAGAGACCCAGTACTTC; CDR3 protein: CSASPGTSGTLGEQETQYF
J gene: TRBJ2-3; V gene: TRBV5-1; D gene: TRBD2; clone size: few; CDR3 DNA: TGCGCCAGCAGCCCAACGACTAGCGGGGGGGAAAATACGCAGTATTTT; CDR3 protein: CASSPTTSGGENTQYF
J gene: TRBJ2-3; V gene: TRBV7-2; D gene: -; clone size: -; CDR3 DNA: TGTGCCAGCAGCTCCCGGACTGGAAATACGCAGTATTTT; CDR3 protein: CASSSRTGNTQYF
J gene: TRBJ2-1; V gene: TRBV3-1; D gene: TRBD1; clone size: -; CDR3 DNA: TGTGCCAGCAGGCAAGGCCGGGACAGTCCCTACAATGAGCAGTTCTTC; CDR3 protein: CASRQGRDSPYNEQFF
J gene: TRBJ2-3; V gene: TRBV9; D gene: -; clone size: -; CDR3 DNA: TGTGCCAGCAGTGCACCCCTCCGGGGCCACGGGATCTTGGCAGATACGCAGTATTTT; CDR3 protein: CASSAPLRGHGILADTQYF
J gene: TRBJ1-5; V gene: TRBV12-3/TRBV12-4; D gene: TRBD1; clone size: -; CDR3 DNA: TGTGCCAGCAGTCCCTCCGACAGGGTGAGCAATCAGCCCCAGCATTTT; CDR3 protein: CASSPSDRVSNQPQHF
J gene: TRBJ2-3; V gene: TRBV9; D gene: TRBD1; clone size: -; CDR3 DNA: TGTGCCAGCAGCACCCAAGTGGGGGAACCGGGACAGGGGAACACAGATACGCAGTATTTT; CDR3 protein: CASSTQVGEPGQGNTDTQYF
J gene: TRBJ1-6; V gene: TRBV5-1; D gene: TRBD1; clone size: -; CDR3 DNA: TGCGCCAGCAGCGATACGACAGGGCTGAATTCACCCCTCCACTTT; CDR3 protein: CASSDTTGLNSPLHF
J gene: TRBJ2-7; V gene: TRBV6-5; D gene: -; clone size: -; CDR3 DNA: TGTGCCAGCAGTTACTTGGGAGAGAAGGACGAGCAGTACTTC; CDR3 protein: CASSYLGEKDEQYF
J gene: TRBJ2-5; V gene: TRBV4-3; D gene: TRBD2; clone size: -; CDR3 DNA: TGCGCCAGCAGCCAAGATAGAGTAGCGGGCTTGGGAGGGACCCAGTACTTC; CDR3 protein: CASSQDRVAGLGGTQYF
J gene: TRBJ2-7; V gene: TRBV5-1; D gene: -; clone size: few; CDR3 DNA: TGCGCCAGCAGCTTGGCCTCTGGGTACGAGCAGTACTTC; CDR3 protein: CASSLASGYEQYF
J gene: TRBJ1-1; V gene: TRBV7-2; D gene: TRBD1; clone size: few; CDR3 DNA: TGTGCCAGCAGCTTAGGAGAGACAGGGACTGAAGCTTTCTTT; CDR3 protein: CASSLGETGTEAFF
J gene: TRBJ2-1; V gene: TRBV5-4; D gene: TRBD1; clone size: -; CDR3 DNA: TGTGCCAGCAGCATAACGACAGGGGCGTCATACAATGAGCAGTTCTTC; CDR3 protein: CASSITTGASYNEQFF
J gene: TRBJ2-2; V gene: TRBV11-1; D gene: TRBD1; clone size: many; CDR3 DNA: TGTGCCAGCAGCCTTCGACAGGGTCCCGGGGAGCTGTTTTTT; CDR3 protein: CASSLRQGPGELFF
J gene: TRBJ2-1; V gene: TRBV6-6; D gene: TRBD2; clone size: few; CDR3 DNA: TGTGCCAGCAGCCGACTAGCGGGAGGTTCGAGCAATGAGCAGTTCTTC; CDR3 protein: CASSRLAGGSSNEQFF
J gene: TRBJ1-1; V gene: TRBV20-1; D gene: -; clone size: many; CDR3 DNA: TGCAGTGCTAGACCCGGAAGCGGAAACACTGAAGCTTTCTTT; CDR3 protein: CSARPGSGNTEAFF
J gene: TRBJ2-7; V gene: TRBV2; D gene: -; clone size: -; CDR3 DNA: TGTGCCAGCAGTGCCTACGAGCAGTACTTC; CDR3 protein: CASSAYEQYF
J gene: TRBJ2-1; V gene: TRBV7-9; D gene: -; clone size: -; CDR3 DNA: TGTGCCAGCAGCTTATACGGGAGCTCCTACAATGAGCAGTTCTTC; CDR3 protein: CASSLYGSSYNEQFF
J gene: TRBJ1-2; V gene: TRBV20-1; D gene: -; clone size: -; CDR3 DNA: TGCAGTGCTATCCGGCAGGGCGTTAGTAAGAATGGCTACACCTTC; CDR3 protein: CSAIRQGVSKNGYTF
J gene: TRBJ2-5; V gene: TRBV27; D gene: -; clone size: many; CDR3 DNA: TGTGCCAGCAGTGCCCGGCTGGGGGGAGAGACCCAGTACTTC; CDR3 protein: CASSARLGGETQYF
J gene: TRBJ2-5; V gene: TRBV12-3/TRBV12-4; D gene: -; clone size: many; CDR3 DNA: TGTGCCAGCAGCCCCAGGGGTCCAGAGACCCAGTACTTC; CDR3 protein: CASSPRGPETQYF
J gene: TRBJ1-1; V gene: TRBV15; D gene: -; clone size: many; CDR3 DNA: TGTGCCACCAGCATGGTGGAGAACACTGAAGCTTTCTTT; CDR3 protein: CATSMVENTEAFF
J gene: TRBJ1-5; V gene: TRBV10-3; D gene: -; clone size: -; CDR3 DNA: TGTGCCATCAGTGAGCGAGGTCAGCCCCAGCATTTT; CDR3 protein: CAISERGQPQHF
J gene: TRBJ1-6; V gene: TRBV6-6; D gene: -; clone size: -; CDR3 DNA: TGTGCCAGCAGTTATCCGAGACACGATCTGAATTCACCCCTCCACTTT; CDR3 protein: CASSYPRHDLNSPLHF
J gene: TRBJ1-3; V gene: TRBV15; D gene: -; clone size: few; CDR3 DNA: TGTGCCACCAGCAGTTCCGATCGAAACACCATATATTTT; CDR3 protein: CATSSSDRNTIYF
J gene: TRBJ2-5; V gene: TRBV18; D gene: -; clone size: -; CDR3 DNA: TGTGCCAGCTCACCGCGACCGAAACAAGAGACCCAGTACTTC; CDR3 protein: CASSPRPKQETQYF
J gene: TRBJ1-2; V gene: TRBV5-1; D gene: -; clone size: many; CDR3 DNA: TGCGCCAGCAGCTTGGCGACGGAGACATATGGCTACACCTTC; CDR3 protein: CASSLATETYGYTF
J gene: TRBJ1-4; V gene: TRBV27; D gene: TRBD1; clone size: -; CDR3 DNA: TGTGCCAGCAGCCTAACAGGGGGCGCATATGAAAAACTGTTTTTT; CDR3 protein: CASSLTGGAYEKLFF
J gene: TRBJ2-3; V gene: TRBV18; D gene: -; clone size: few; CDR3 DNA: TGTGCCAGCTCACCACCCGGGGGAGCCACAGATACGCAGTATTTT; CDR3 protein: CASSPPGGATDTQYF
J gene: TRBJ2-7; V gene: TRBV7-9; D gene: -; clone size: -; CDR3 DNA: TGTGCCAGCAGCCCCATGGGGGCCTACGAGCAGTACTTC; CDR3 protein: CASSPMGAYEQYF
J gene: TRBJ1-1; V gene: TRBV11-2; D gene: -; clone size: -; CDR3 DNA: TGTGCCAGCAGCCTGTCCATCGGGAACACTGAAGCTTTCTTT; CDR3 protein: CASSLSIGNTEAFF
J gene: TRBJ2-4; V gene: TRBV2; D gene: -; clone size: few; CDR3 DNA: TGTGCCAGCAGCTACAGGGCTGCCACCAAAAACATTCAGTACTTC; CDR3 protein: CASSYRAATKNIQYF
J gene: TRBJ2-1; V gene: TRBV12-3/TRBV12-4; D gene: -; clone size: -; CDR3 DNA: TGTGCCAGCACCCCCGATGGGGAGGCGCCCTACAATGAGCAGTTCTTC; CDR3 protein: CASTPDGEAPYNEQFF
J gene: TRBJ2-7; V gene: TRBV5-5; D gene: -; clone size: -; CDR3 DNA: TGTGCCAGCAGCCTCCGACTGATAGCGGTCTATTCTTACGAGCAGTACTTC; CDR3 protein: CASSLRLIAVYSYEQYF
J gene: TRBJ2-3; V gene: TRBV7-9; D gene: -; clone size: many; CDR3 DNA: TGTGCCAGCAGTCCCAGGGGCCCAGATACGCAGTATTTT; CDR3 protein: CASSPRGPDTQYF
J gene: TRBJ2-3; V gene: TRBV6-1; D gene: TRBD2; clone size: few; CDR3 DNA: TGTGCCAGCAGTCCGAGCGGGGGGGCTTCAGATACGCAGTATTTT; CDR3 protein: CASSPSGGASDTQYF
J gene: TRBJ1-1; V gene: TRBV15; D gene: -; clone size: -; CDR3 DNA: TGTGCCACCAGCAGAGTAGGGAACACTGAAGCTTTCTTT; CDR3 protein: CATSRVGNTEAFF
J gene: TRBJ1-2; V gene: TRBV7-9; D gene: TRBD1; clone size: -; CDR3 DNA: TGTGCCAGCAGCCAGTCGACGACAGGGCACAACTATGGCTACACCTTC; CDR3 protein: CASSQSTTGHNYGYTF
J gene: TRBJ2-4; V gene: TRBV5-1; D gene: -; clone size: once; CDR3 DNA: TGCGCCAGCAGCCCCTCCGTAGCCGACATTCAGTACTTC; CDR3 protein: CASSPSVADIQYF
J gene: TRBJ1-1; V gene: TRBV6-2/TRBV6-3; D gene: TRBD1; clone size: -; CDR3 DNA: TGTGCCAGCAGTTCCTCAGGGGGCAAAGCTTTCTTT; CDR3 protein: CASSSSGGKAFF
J gene: TRBJ2-7; V gene: TRBV7-2; D gene: TRBD2; clone size: many; CDR3 DNA: TGTGCCAGCGGACACGGACTAGCACCCTACGAGCAGTACTTC; CDR3 protein: CASGHGLAPYEQYF